The rows below give T cell receptor beta chains drawn from one sample of a study of shared clonotypes between healthy human individuals. The data were produced by immunoSEQ multiplex PCR, yet TCRdb's version contains in-frame clones alone and is incomplete. The sample lists a few million clones, roughly nine tenths seen once, with under 0.15% in the top ten. The sequenced material came from naive CD4+ T cells sorted from blood. These receptors were collected from a man between 18 and 35 years old in good health. CDR3s include the opening cysteine and the closing phenylalanine or tryptophan. The D gene is left open where the match is weak. Expanded clones are given a class, and other clones once, few, many or no size at all.

size	D	length	V	J	CDR3	DNA
.	.	13	TRBV7-2	TRBJ2-7	CASSFSVADEQYF	TGTGCCAGCAGCTTCTCTGTCGCGGACGAGCAGTACTTC
.	.	13	TRBV2	TRBJ2-5	CASSRDLQETQYF	TGTGCCAGCAGTAGGGACCTCCAAGAGACCCAGTACTTC
.	TRBD1	17	TRBV5-1	TRBJ1-2	CASSGGDRSLSGYGYTF	TGCGCCAGCAGCGGTGGGGACAGGTCCCTAAGCGGGTATGGCTACACCTTC
.	TRBD2	16	TRBV6-1	TRBJ2-1	CASSESAGGLFNEQFF	TGTGCCAGCAGTGAATCCGCGGGGGGGCTTTTCAATGAGCAGTTCTTC
.	.	11	TRBV10-3	TRBJ1-1	CAISESTRAFF	TGTGCCATCAGTGAGTCGACTCGAGCTTTCTTT
.	.	15	TRBV18	TRBJ1-6	CASSPRQAGDSPLHF	TGTGCCAGCTCACCCCGACAGGCAGGGGATTCACCCCTCCACTTT
.	TRBD2	16	TRBV9	TRBJ2-5	CASTSPGGGSQETQYF	TGTGCCAGCACCTCCCCGGGCGGGGGATCTCAAGAGACCCAGTACTTC
.	TRBD1	17	TRBV10-3	TRBJ2-3	CAISESGQGWVTDTQYF	TGTGCCATCAGTGAATCCGGACAGGGGTGGGTGACAGATACGCAGTATTTT
.	.	14	TRBV7-2	TRBJ2-5	CASSLVENQETQYF	TGTGCCAGCAGCTTGGTGGAGAACCAAGAGACCCAGTACTTC
.	TRBD1	13	TRBV29-1	TRBJ2-3	CSGNRGVGDTQYF	TGCAGCGGAAACAGGGGAGTAGGGGATACGCAGTATTTT
.	TRBD1	18	TRBV18	TRBJ1-1	CASSRDPGGSIVNTEAFF	TGTGCCAGCTCACGAGACCCAGGGGGATCAATCGTGAACACTGAAGCTTTCTTT
.	TRBD2	16	TRBV9	TRBJ2-5	CASSVGGGRVGETQYF	TGTGCCAGCAGCGTAGGGGGCGGGAGAGTTGGGGAGACCCAGTACTTC
once	.	14	TRBV6-4	TRBJ2-7	CARPVGRMGYEQYF	TGTGCCAGACCTGTGGGACGGATGGGCTACGAGCAGTACTTC
.	.	14	TRBV5-6	TRBJ1-2	CASSLDGVTKGYTF	TGTGCCAGCAGCTTGGATGGGGTGACAAAGGGCTACACCTTC
.	TRBD1	14	TRBV7-2	TRBJ1-5	CASRGQGVSQPQHF	TGTGCCAGCCGGGGGCAGGGGGTGAGTCAGCCCCAGCATTTT
.	.	15	TRBV11-3	TRBJ2-2	CASSFRFGGPGELFF	TGTGCCAGCAGCTTCAGGTTTGGAGGCCCCGGGGAGCTGTTTTTT
.	.	13	TRBV2	TRBJ1-5	CASSLGMGQPQHF	TGTGCCAGCAGTCTGGGGATGGGTCAGCCCCAGCATTTT
.	TRBD2	14	TRBV2	TRBJ2-5	CASYGGEHVETQYF	TGTGCCAGCTACGGGGGGGAACATGTAGAGACCCAGTACTTC
.	.	14	TRBV5-6	TRBJ2-3	CASSNEGGTDTQYF	TGTGCCAGCAGCAACGAGGGAGGCACAGATACGCAGTATTTT
.	.	13	TRBV5-1	TRBJ2-2	CASSPRNTGELFF	TGCGCCAGCAGCCCGCGAAACACCGGGGAGCTGTTTTTT
.	TRBD1	16	TRBV5-4	TRBJ2-2	CASSQGQRANTGELFF	TGTGCCAGCAGCCAGGGACAGCGAGCGAACACCGGGGAGCTGTTTTTT
.	TRBD2	15	TRBV5-8	TRBJ2-7	CASSLRLAGAGEQYF	TGTGCCAGCAGCCTAAGACTAGCGGGAGCGGGGGAGCAGTACTTC
.	.	13	TRBV18	TRBJ2-7	CASSQNERDEQYF	TGTGCCAGCTCCCAAAATGAGAGGGACGAGCAGTACTTC
.	.	14	TRBV5-1	TRBJ1-2	CASSLETFVYGYTF	TGCGCCAGCAGCTTGGAGACATTCGTCTATGGCTACACCTTC
.	.	14	TRBV7-2	TRBJ2-5	CASSSEGGLETQYF	TGTGCCAGCAGCTCTGAGGGGGGCCTTGAGACCCAGTACTTC
few	.	11	TRBV12-5	TRBJ1-1	CASGGMDEAFF	TGTGCTAGTGGTGGGATGGATGAAGCTTTCTTT
once	.	15	TRBV7-2	TRBJ2-7	CASSLVIGLSYEQYF	TGTGCCAGCAGCTTAGTGATCGGGCTCTCCTACGAGCAGTACTTC
once	.	14	TRBV15	TRBJ2-2	CATSRDTQTGELFF	TGTGCCACCAGCAGGGACACCCAAACCGGGGAGCTGTTTTTT
.	.	15	TRBV23-1	TRBJ1-4	CASRRVGRMEEKLFF	TGCGCCAGCAGACGTGTCGGTCGAATGGAGGAAAAACTGTTTTTT
.	.	15	TRBV9	TRBJ2-2	CASSVGEANTGELFF	TGTGCCAGCAGCGTAGGGGAGGCGAACACCGGGGAGCTGTTTTTT
.	TRBD1	14	TRBV6-5	TRBJ2-6	CASTRTGNVNVLTF	TGTGCCAGCACCCGGACAGGAAACGTCAACGTCCTGACTTTC
.	.	15	TRBV19	TRBJ1-1	CASSAGGQLNTEAFF	TGTGCCAGTTCCGCCGGCGGACAGCTGAACACTGAAGCTTTCTTT
.	TRBD1	15	TRBV6-5	TRBJ2-5	CASSPRDRGWETQYF	TGTGCCAGCAGTCCCCGGGACAGGGGTTGGGAGACCCAGTACTTC
.	.	17	TRBV10-1	TRBJ1-1	CASSDPPRQVMNTEAFF	TGCGCCAGCAGTGACCCACCCCGACAGGTTATGAACACTGAAGCTTTCTTT
.	TRBD2	13	TRBV10-3	TRBJ2-7	CASLAGADYEQYF	TGTGCCAGCTTAGCGGGAGCCGACTACGAGCAGTACTTC
.	TRBD2	16	TRBV7-9	TRBJ2-1	CASSLSSSGTYNEQFF	TGTGCCAGCAGCTTAAGTTCTAGCGGGACATACAATGAGCAGTTCTTC
.	.	16	TRBV18	TRBJ2-3	CASSPPRQGSTDTQYF	TGTGCCAGCTCACCACCGAGGCAGGGAAGCACAGATACGCAGTATTTT
.	.	19	TRBV23-1	TRBJ2-6	CVRHRGLLPPDSGANVLTF	TGCGTCAGACATCGGGGACTTCTACCCCCAGACTCTGGGGCCAACGTCCTGACTTTC
.	TRBD2	15	TRBV7-3	TRBJ2-5	CASSIQAGGQETQYF	TGTGCCAGCAGTATCCAAGCGGGGGGGCAAGAGACCCAGTACTTC
.	TRBD1	20	TRBV27	TRBJ1-6	CASSSGGTGTDLSYNSPLHF	TGTGCCAGCAGCTCGGGGGGTACCGGGACAGACCTTTCCTATAATTCACCCCTCCACTTT
.	.	17	TRBV28	TRBJ2-1	CASSFMGKGGMDNEQFF	TGTGCCAGCAGTTTTATGGGGAAAGGGGGTATGGACAATGAGCAGTTCTTC
.	.	17	TRBV18	TRBJ1-6	CASSPGVGSSYNSPLHF	TGTGCCAGCTCCCCCGGAGTCGGTAGCTCCTATAATTCACCCCTCCACTTT
.	TRBD2	16	TRBV6-6	TRBJ2-6	CASSYGGVSGANVLTF	TGTGCCAGCAGTTACGGGGGGGTCTCTGGGGCCAACGTCCTGACTTTC
.	.	13	TRBV14	TRBJ2-7	CASSQGSAAAQYF	TGTGCCAGCAGCCAAGGATCGGCTGCTGCGCAGTACTTC
once	TRBD1	14	TRBV11-3	TRBJ1-3	CASSRGGAGNTIYF	TGTGCCAGCAGCAGAGGGGGCGCGGGAAACACCATATATTTT
.	.	16	TRBV6-5	TRBJ1-3	CASSYAREGRRNTIYF	TGTGCCAGCAGTTACGCCAGGGAGGGGAGAAGAAACACCATATATTTT
.	.	13	TRBV19	TRBJ2-7	CASSIGGSYEQYF	TGTGCCAGTAGTATTGGCGGCTCCTACGAGCAGTACTTC